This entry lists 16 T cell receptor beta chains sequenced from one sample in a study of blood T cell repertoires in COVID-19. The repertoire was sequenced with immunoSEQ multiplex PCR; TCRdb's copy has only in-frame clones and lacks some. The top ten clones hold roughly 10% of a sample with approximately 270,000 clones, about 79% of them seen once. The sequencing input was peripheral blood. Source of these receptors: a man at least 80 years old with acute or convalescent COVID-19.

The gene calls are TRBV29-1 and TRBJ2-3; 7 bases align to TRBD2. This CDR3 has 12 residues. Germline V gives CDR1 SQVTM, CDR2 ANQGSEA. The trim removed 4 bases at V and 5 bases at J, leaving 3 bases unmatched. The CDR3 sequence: CSVGLAVDTQYF. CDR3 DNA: TGCAGCGTTGGACTAGCAGTAGATACGCAGTATTTT.

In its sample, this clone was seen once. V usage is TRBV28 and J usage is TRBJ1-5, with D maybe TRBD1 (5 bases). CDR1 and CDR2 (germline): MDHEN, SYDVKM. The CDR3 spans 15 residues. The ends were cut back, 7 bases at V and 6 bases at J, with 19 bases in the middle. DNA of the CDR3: TGTGCCAGCACAAGGGCGCAGGGTTTCAGTCAGCCCCAGCATTTT. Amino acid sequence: CASTRAQGFSQPQHF.

This CDR3 reads CASSERTANEKLFF. The CDR3 coding sequence is TGTGCCAGCAGTGAAAGGACAGCTAATGAAAAACTGTTTTTT. This chain links TRBV2 with TRBJ1-4; D perhaps matches TRBD1 (6 bases). Germline CDR1 reads SNHLY; CDR2 reads FYNNEI. This CDR3 region has 14 residues. The V end was cut by 2 bases, the J end by 3 bases, with 7 bases between.

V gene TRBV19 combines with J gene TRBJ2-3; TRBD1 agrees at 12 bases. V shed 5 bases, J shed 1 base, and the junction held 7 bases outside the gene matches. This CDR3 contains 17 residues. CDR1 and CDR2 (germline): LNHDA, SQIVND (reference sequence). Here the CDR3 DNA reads TGTGCCAGTAGTGTGGGGACAGGGGGCTTGGGCACAGATACGCAGTATTTT. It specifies CASSVGTGGLGTDTQYF.

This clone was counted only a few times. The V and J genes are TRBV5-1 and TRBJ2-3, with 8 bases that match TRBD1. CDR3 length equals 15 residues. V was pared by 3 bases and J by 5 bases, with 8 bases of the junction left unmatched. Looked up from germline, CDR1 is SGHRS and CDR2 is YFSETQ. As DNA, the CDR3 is TGCGCCAGCAGCTCCGAGACAGGGGCCCAAGATACGCAGTATTTT. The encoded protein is CASSSETGAQDTQYF.

CDR3 loop: CASSAGTGNYGYTF. CDR3 nucleotide sequence: TGTGCCAGCAGTGCGGGGACAGGGAACTATGGCTACACCTTC. The rearrangement uses TRBV2 and TRBJ1-2, with TRBD1 matching over 9 bases. The germline gives CDR1 SNHLY, CDR2 FYNNEI. V shed 4 bases and J 2 bases; nucleotides not matched to a gene: 2. The CDR3 extends over 14 amino acids.

CDR3 bases: TGTGCCATCAGTGAGTCCGGTTCCAGGATTGTAACTGAAGCTTTCTTT. Translated: CAISESGSRIVTEAFF. This chain connects TRBV10-3 to TRBJ1-1; D ambiguous. Germline lookup yields CDR1 ENHRY and CDR2 SYGVKD. The CDR3 has 16 residues. V lost 0 bases and J 5 bases, leaving 16 bases between the germline ends.

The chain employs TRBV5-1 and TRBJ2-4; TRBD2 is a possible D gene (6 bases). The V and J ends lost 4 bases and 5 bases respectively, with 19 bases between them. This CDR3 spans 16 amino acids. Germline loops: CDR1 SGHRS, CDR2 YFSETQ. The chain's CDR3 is CASSPEGYRVQNIQYF. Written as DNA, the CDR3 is TGCGCCAGCAGCCCGGAGGGGTACCGGGTCCAAAACATTCAGTACTTC.

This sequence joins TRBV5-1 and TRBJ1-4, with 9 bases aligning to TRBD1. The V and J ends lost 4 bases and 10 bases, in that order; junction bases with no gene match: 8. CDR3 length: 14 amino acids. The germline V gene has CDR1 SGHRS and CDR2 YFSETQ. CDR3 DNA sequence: TGCGCCAGCAGCAGGACAGGGGTTGGAGGAAAACTGTTTTTT. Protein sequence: CASSRTGVGGKLFF.

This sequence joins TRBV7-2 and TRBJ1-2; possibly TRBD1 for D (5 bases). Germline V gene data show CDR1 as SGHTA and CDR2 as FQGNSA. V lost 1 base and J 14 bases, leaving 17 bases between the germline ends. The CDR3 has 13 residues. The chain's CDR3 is CASSLVDGGKNTF. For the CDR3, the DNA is TGTGCCAGCAGCTTAGTCGACGGGGGAAAAAATACCTTC.

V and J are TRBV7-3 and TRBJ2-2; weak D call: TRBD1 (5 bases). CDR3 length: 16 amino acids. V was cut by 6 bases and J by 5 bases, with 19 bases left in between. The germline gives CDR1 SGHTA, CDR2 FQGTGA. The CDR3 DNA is TGTGCCAGCAGGCCCGGCGGCAGGGCTGGAACCGGGGAGCTGTTTTTT. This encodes CASRPGGRAGTGELFF.

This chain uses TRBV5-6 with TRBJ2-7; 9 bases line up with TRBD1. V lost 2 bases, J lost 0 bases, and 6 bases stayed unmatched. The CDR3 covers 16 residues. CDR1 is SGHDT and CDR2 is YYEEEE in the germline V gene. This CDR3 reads CASSFAGTGNSYEQYF. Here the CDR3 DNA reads TGTGCCAGCAGCTTCGCCGGGACAGGGAACTCCTACGAGCAGTACTTC.

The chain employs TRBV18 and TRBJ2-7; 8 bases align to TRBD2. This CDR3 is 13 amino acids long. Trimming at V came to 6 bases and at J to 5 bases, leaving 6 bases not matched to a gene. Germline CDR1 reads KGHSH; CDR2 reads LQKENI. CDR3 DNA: TGTGCCAGCTCCCCCCCAGCGGGAGACGAGCAGTACTTC. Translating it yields CASSPPAGDEQYF.

CDR3 coding DNA: TGTGCCTGGAGTTCGACAGGGAAGGCCTTCTCTGGGGCCAACGTCCTGACTTTC. Translated, it gives CAWSSTGKAFSGANVLTF. The chain carries TRBV30 and TRBJ2-6; 7 bases line up with TRBD1. Trimming at V came to 2 bases and at J to 0 bases, leaving 10 bases not matched to a gene. The CDR3 loop spans 18 amino acids. Germline V lookup: CDR1 GTSNPN, CDR2 SVGIG (reference sequence).

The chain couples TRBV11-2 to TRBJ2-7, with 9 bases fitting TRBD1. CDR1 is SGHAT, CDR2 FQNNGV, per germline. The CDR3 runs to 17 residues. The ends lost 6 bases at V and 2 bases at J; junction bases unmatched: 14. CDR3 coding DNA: TGTGCCAGCAGGATACCCGGGACAGGGAACTCGGCCTACGAGCAGTACTTC. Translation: CASRIPGTGNSAYEQYF.

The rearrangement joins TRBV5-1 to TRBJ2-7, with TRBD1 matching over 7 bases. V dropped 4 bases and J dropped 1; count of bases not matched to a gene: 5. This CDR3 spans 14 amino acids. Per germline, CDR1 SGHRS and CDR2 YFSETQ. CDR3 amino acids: CASSAHRGSYEQYF. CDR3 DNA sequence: TGCGCCAGCAGCGCCCACAGGGGATCCTACGAGCAGTACTTC.